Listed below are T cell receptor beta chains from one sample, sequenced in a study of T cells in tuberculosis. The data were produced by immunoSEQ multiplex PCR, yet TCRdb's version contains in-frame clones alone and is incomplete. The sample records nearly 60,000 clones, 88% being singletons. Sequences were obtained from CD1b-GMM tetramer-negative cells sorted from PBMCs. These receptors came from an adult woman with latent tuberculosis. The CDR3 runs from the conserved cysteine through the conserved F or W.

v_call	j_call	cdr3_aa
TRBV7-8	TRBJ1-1	CASSRTGRGWTEAFF
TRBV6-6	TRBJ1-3	CASRKTGNSGNTIYF
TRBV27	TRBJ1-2	CASSLSTGDSGYTF
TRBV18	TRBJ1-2	CASSPLERGYTF
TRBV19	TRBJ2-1	CASSASGRTYNEQFF
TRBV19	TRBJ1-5	CASRGGGSNSNQPQHF
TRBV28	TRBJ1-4	CASWGRDEKLFF
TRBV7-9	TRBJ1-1	CASSLVGQVVTEAFF
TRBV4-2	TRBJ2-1	CASSQAQGGADEQFF
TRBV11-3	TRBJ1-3	CASSRRAGNTIYF
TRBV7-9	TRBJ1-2	CASSHPDGQTLYGYTF
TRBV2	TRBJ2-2	CASSGQGRTGELFF
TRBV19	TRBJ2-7	CASSPDRVVNEQYF
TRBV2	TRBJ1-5	CASSVEEHQPQHF
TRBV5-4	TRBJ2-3	CASSLEGSGVSDTQYF
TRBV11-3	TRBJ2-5	CASSLTGGLEETQYF
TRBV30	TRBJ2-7	CAWSPRQGVSYEQYF
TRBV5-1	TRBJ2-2	CASSSTGLTGELFF
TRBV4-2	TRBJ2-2	CASSQEDRATGELFF
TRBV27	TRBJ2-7	CASSSDRRGSYEQYF
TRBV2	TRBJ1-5	CASSERGQVLYQPQHF
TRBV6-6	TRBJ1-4	CASSPHRDLTEKLFF
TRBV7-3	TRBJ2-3	CASSTDRQDTQYF
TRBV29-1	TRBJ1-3	CSVGKAGTSGNTIYF
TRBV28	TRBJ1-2	CASSTRELHGYTF
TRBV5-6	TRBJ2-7	CASSQGQGAVYYEQYF
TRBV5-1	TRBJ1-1	CASSERLGGGEAFF
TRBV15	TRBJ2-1	CATSRQEGHSYNEQFF
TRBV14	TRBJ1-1	CASSQSGNLNTEAFF
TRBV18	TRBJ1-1	CASSPGQGGTEAFF
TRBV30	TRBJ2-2	CAWSVQLVTGELFF
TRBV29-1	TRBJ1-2	CSVDTGGGYTF
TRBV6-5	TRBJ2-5	CASTSISGEETQYF
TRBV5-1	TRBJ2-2	CASKAGGQNTGELFF
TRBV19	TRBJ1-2	CASTDLRQGIYGYTF
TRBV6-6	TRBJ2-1	CASSIGSRSGNEQFF
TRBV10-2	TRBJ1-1	CASSDPRGRETEAFF
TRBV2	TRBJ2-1	CASPRRQGSVYNEQFF
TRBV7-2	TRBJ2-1	CASSFSGGSYNEQFF
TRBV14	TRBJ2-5	CASSQDFPQRGTLQETQYF
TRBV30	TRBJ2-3	CAWTLGLASTDTQYF
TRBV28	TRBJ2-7	CASSITGNEQYF
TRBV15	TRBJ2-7	CATSRDNTLAGHEQYF
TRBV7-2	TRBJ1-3	CASSFSGNTIYF